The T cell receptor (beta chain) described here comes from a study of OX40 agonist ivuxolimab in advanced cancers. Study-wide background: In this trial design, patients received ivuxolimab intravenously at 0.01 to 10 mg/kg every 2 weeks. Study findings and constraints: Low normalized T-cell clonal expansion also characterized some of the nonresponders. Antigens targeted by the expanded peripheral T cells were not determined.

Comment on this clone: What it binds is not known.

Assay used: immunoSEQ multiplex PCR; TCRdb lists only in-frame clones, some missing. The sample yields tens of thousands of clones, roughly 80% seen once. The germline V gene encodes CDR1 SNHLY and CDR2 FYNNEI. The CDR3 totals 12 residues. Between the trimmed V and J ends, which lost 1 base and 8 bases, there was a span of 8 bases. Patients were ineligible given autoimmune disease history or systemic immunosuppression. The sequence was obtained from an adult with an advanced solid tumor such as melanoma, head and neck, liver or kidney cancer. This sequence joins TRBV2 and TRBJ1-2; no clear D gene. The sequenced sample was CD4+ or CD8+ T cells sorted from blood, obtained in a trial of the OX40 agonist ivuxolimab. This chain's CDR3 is CASSEGSVGYTF. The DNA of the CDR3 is TGTGCCAGCAGTGAAGGTAGCGTCGGCTACACCTTC. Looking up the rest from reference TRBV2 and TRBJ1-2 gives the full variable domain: EPEVTQTPSHQVTQMGQEVILRCVPISNHLYFYWYRQILGQKVEFLVSFYNNEISEKSEIFDDQFSVERPDGSNFTLKIRSTKLEDSAMYFCASSEGSVGYTFGSGTRLTVV.